Listed here is a single T cell receptor (beta chain). The clone's antigen remains unknown. Base qualities are missing; no much larger clone stands one base away. The data were taken from a study of OX40 agonist ivuxolimab in advanced cancers. About the full investigation: Ivuxolimab was a fully human IgG2 agonistic monoclonal antibody targeting the costimulatory receptor OX40 (CD134). Peripheral TCRbeta sequencing aimed to test whether ivuxolimab altered TCR sequence diversity and caused clonal T-cell expansion. Partial responses occurred in three dose-escalation patients, of whom one had hepatocellular carcinoma and two had cutaneous melanoma. Prior anti-PD-1, anti-PD-L1 or anti-CTLA-4 therapy was permitted, and 30% to 45% of dose-escalation patients had received checkpoint inhibitors. Intravenous ivuxolimab was administered to patients every 2 weeks at six dose levels: 0.01, 0.1, 0.3, 1.5, 3 and 10 mg/kg. In the dose-escalation cohort, nearly 85% of patients were male, and the mean age was 60 years with a range of roughly 20 to 80. Of the roughly 50 dose-escalation patients, hepatocellular carcinoma was present in 19, melanoma in around 15, renal cell carcinoma in 9 and head and neck cancer in 9. The monotherapy dose-escalation portion (N ≈ 50 patients) of the phase I ivuxolimab trial is reported in the paper. Broader findings and caveats from the paper: After ivuxolimab, more expanded clones were found on average in CD8+ T cells than in CD4+ T cells. At doses from 0.1 to 3.0 mg/kg, clonal expansion was seen in both CD4+ and CD8+ blood T cells between baseline and week 6. Antigen specificity was not determined for the clonally expanded peripheral T cells. Low levels of normalized T-cell clonal expansion were also seen in some patients who did not respond. In the 0.1-3.0 mg/kg groups, partial responders were among the patients with the lowest normalized peripheral clonal expansion, particularly in CD8+ T cells.

Genomic DNA was extracted from sorted cells for sequencing of the TCRbeta CDR3 region. The immunoSEQ Assay was used for sequencing of TCRbeta CDR3 regions. The table was pulled from immuneACCESS by TCRdb, which kept in-frame rearrangements only. Such tables lose some clones; where checked, under half of the loss comes from unresolved V genes, and the rest has no known cause. In this sample the table shows tens of thousands of clones, approximately 86% of which occur a single time. In total, the top ten clones hold roughly 2% of the sample. Patients with autoimmune disease history or receiving systemic immunosuppression were excluded from the trial. Peripheral blood for TCR sequencing was collected from all dose cohorts at baseline, on cycle 4 day 1, and on cycle 7 day 1. Samples came from an open-label, multicenter, first-in-human phase I dose-escalation trial of ivuxolimab. Adults with locally advanced or metastatic melanoma, renal cell carcinoma, hepatocellular carcinoma or head and neck squamous cell carcinoma were enrolled in the trial. Before TCR sequencing, CD4+ and CD8+ T cells were separately sorted from peripheral blood.

The junction shows trimming of 8 bases on V and 1 base on J, plus 15 bases between the germline ends. The germline V gene provides CDR1 MNHEY and CDR2 SVGAGI. The CDR3 holds 15 amino acids from the cysteine to the phenylalanine. Of all the DNA, just the CDR3 is kept, 45 bases in frame from base 1. The origin of this receptor is an adult with an advanced solid tumor such as melanoma, head and neck, liver or kidney cancer. This receptor chain uses TRBV6-5 and TRBJ2-4, with an unclear D gene assignment. The sample in question was CD4+ or CD8+ T cells sorted from blood, obtained in a trial of the OX40 agonist ivuxolimab. The CDR3 protein: CASSSPRVAKNIQYF. In nucleotides, the sequence is TGTGCCAGCTCCAGCCCCCGGGTCGCCAAAAACATTCAGTACTTC.